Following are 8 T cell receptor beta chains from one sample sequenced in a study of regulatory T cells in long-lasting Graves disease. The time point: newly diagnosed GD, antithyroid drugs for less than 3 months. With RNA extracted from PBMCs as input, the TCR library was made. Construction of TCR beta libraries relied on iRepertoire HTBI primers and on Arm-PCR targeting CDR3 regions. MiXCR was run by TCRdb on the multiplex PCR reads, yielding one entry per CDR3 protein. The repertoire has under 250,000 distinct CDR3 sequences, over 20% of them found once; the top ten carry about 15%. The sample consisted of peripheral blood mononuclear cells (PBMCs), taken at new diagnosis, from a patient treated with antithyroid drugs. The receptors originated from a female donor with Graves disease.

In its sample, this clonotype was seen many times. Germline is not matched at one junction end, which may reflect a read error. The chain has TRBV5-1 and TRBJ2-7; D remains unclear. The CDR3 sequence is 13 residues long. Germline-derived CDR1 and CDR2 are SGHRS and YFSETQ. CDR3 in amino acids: CASSVRRGYEQYF. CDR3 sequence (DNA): TGTGCCAGCAGCGTGCGTAGAGGCTACGAGCAGTACTTC.

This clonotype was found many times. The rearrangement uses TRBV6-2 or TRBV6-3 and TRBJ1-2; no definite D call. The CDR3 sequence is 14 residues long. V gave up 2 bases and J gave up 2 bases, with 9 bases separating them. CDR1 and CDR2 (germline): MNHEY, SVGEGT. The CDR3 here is CASSYLQVNYGYTF. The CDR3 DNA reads TGTGCCAGCAGTTACCTCCAAGTAAACTATGGCTACACCTTC.

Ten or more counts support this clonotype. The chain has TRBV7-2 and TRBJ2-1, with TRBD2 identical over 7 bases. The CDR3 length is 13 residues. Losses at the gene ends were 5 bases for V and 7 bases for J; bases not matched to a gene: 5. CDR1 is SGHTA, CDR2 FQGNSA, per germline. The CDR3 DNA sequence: TGTGCCAGCAGCGGGGGAGGGAGGAATGAGCAGTTCTTC. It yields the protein CASSGGGRNEQFF.

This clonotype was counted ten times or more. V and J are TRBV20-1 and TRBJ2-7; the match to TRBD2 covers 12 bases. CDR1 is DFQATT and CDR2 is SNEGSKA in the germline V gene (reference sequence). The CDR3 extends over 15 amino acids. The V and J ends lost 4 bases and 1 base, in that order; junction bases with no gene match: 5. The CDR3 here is CSANGLAGPSYEQYF. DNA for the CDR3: TGCAGTGCTAACGGACTAGCGGGGCCATCCTACGAGCAGTACTTC.

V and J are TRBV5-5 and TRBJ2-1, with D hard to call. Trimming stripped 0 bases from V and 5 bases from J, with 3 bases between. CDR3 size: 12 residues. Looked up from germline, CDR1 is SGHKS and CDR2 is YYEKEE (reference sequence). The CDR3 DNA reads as TGTGCCAGCAGCTTGGGCGACAATGAGCAGTTCTTC. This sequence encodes CASSLGDNEQFF.

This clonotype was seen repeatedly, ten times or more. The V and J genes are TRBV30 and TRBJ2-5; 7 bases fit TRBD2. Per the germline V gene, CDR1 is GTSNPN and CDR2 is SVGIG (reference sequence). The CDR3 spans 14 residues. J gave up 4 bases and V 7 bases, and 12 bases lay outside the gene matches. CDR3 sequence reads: CASTQRGDPETQYF. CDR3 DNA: TGTGCCTCCACCCAGCGGGGTGATCCAGAGACCCAGTACTTC.

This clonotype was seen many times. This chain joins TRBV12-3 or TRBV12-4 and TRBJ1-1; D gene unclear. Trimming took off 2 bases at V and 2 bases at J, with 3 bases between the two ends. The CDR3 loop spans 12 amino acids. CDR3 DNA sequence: TGTGCCAGCAGTTTATCTAACACTGAAGCTTTCTTT. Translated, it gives CASSLSNTEAFF.

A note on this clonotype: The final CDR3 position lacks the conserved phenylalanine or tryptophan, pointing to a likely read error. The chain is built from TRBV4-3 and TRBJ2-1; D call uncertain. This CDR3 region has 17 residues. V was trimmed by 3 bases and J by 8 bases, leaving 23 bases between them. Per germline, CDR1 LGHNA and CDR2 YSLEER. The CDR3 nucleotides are TGCGCCAGCAGCCAGGCGTCCCGGACGTCGGCTCGGGATGAGCAGTTCTCC. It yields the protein CASSQASRTSARDEQFS.